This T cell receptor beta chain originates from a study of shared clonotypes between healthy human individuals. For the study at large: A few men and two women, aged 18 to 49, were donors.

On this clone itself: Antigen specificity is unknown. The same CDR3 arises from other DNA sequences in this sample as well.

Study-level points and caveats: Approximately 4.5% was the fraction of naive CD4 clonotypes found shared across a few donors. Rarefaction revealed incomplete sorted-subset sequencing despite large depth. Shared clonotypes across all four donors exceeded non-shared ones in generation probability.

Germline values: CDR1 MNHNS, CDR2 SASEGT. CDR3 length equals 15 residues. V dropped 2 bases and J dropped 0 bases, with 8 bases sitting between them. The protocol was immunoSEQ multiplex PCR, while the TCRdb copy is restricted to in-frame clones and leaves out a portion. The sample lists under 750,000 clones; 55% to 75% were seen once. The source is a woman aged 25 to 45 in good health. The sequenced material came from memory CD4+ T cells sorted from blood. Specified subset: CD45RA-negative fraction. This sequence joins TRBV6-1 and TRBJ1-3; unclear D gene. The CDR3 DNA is TGTGCCAGCAGTGAATCCAGGAACTCTGGAAACACCATATATTTT. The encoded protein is CASSESRNSGNTIYF.